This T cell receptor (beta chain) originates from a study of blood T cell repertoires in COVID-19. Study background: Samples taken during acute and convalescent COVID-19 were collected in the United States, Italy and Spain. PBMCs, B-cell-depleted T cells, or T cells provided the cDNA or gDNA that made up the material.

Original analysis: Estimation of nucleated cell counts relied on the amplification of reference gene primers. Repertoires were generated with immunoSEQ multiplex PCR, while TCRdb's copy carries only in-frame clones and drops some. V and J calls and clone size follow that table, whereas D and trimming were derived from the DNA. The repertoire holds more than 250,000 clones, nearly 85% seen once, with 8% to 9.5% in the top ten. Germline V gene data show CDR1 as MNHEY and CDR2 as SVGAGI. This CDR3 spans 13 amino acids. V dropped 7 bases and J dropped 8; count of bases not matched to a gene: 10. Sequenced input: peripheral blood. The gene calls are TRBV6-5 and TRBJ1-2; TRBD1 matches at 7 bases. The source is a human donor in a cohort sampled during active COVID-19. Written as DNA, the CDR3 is TGTGCCAGCACCCGTCCAGGGGGGTCCGGCTACACCTTC. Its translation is CASTRPGGSGYTF.